What follows describes a single T cell receptor beta chain. The target of this receptor is not known. Per-base qualities were not stored, and no clone one base away is much larger. Sequences SEHNR (CDR1) and FQNEAQ (CDR2) are obtained from the germline V gene (reference sequence). V is reduced by 3 bases and J by 3 bases, leaving a spacing of 14 bases between them. There are 15 amino acids in the CDR3, from cysteine to phenylalanine inclusive. Just CDR3 DNA is preserved here, 45 bases in frame from base 1. The time point label, read with the paper, signifies: cycle 2 day 1 (C2D1) of nivolumab. Every trial patient had relapsed following autologous stem cell transplantation, and prior brentuximab vedotin exposure was what differed among cohorts A, B and C. The trial cohort comprised fewer than 65 patients with relapsed/refractory classical Hodgkin lymphoma whose best overall responses were complete response, partial response or progressive disease. In the multi-cohort phase II CheckMate 205 trial, trial patients received single-agent nivolumab. An independent review committee assessed best overall response by applying the 2007 International Working Group response criteria. Trial PBMCs were collected immediately before nivolumab initiation (C1D1) and during therapy at cycle 2 day 1 and cycle 4 day 1. Peripheral blood was collected in 8 mL Vacutainer Cell Preparation Tubes, from which PBMCs were isolated by centrifugation and then cryopreserved.

This entry is derived from a study of PD-1 blockade in classical Hodgkin lymphoma (dated by TCRdb to about 2020). About the full investigation: Nivolumab dosing was 3 mg/kg intravenously every 2 weeks, continuing until either disease progression or unacceptable toxicity. To define a peripheral blood immune signature of response to PD-1 blockade in classical Hodgkin lymphoma, the study combined TCR beta sequencing with CyTOF. The study at large found these results: Baseline TCR diversity was reported to be lower in newly diagnosed patients than in healthy donors and to be lower still in relapsed/refractory patients. The study was restricted to a single clinical trial cohort, and the causes of repertoire differences, possibly disease activity or prior therapy, were left undefined. CD4+ but not CD8+ TCR diversity rose significantly by C4D1 (p=0.0027 vs p=0.16), most apparent in complete responders (p=0.02). Patients starting nivolumab less than 1 year after ASCT had lower diversity and were excluded from later analyses to avoid confounding by immune reconstitution. Baseline diversity similar to that of newly diagnosed patients was observed in trial patients achieving complete response, whereas significantly lower diversity was observed in partial responders and progressors.

The Qiagen DNeasy kit was used to extract genomic DNA from unsorted PBMCs and from the negatively selected CD4+ and CD8+ fractions. TCR beta CDR3 regions were amplified by immunoSEQ multiplex PCR using primers annealing to V and J segments. Amplification bias was minimized using a synthetic immune receptor repertoire, and residual bias was removed computationally after sequencing. The authors' pipeline ran thus. Custom Python scripts were used to quantify repertoire diversity as the Shannon entropy index. Unsorted, CD4+ and CD8+ repertoires were examined separately, except in combined analyses, for which CD4+ and CD8+ sequences were merged in silico. Clonal expansion was defined as at least a 2-fold frequency increase after treatment relative to C1D1, with a pseudocount of 0.5 for undetected baseline clones. Singleton clones were defined as clones with 0 or 1 copy at C1D1, and non-singleton clones were defined as clones with 2 or more copies. Clones expanded in unsorted samples were assigned a CD4+, CD8+ or unknown annotation through matching of protein sequences in sorted samples from the same patient. Diversity changes from C1D1 to C4D1 were tested in paired samples using Wilcoxon tests. TCRdb retrieved this table from immuneACCESS and kept in-frame rearrangements only. Not all clones are present; in checked studies, unresolved V genes account for under half, and no reason is known for the remainder. That table supplies the V and J calls and clone size; D and trimming were determined from the DNA. This sample holds 95,000 to 100,000 clones; roughly 91% were observed only once. The biggest ten clones account for under 8% of the sample.

This clonotype was obtained from a human donor with classical Hodgkin lymphoma. The material sequenced was peripheral blood mononuclear cells (PBMCs), taken before the second cycle of nivolumab. The sequence joins TRBV7-9 to TRBJ1-1, with TRBD1 tentatively as D gene (5 bases match). The DNA sequence is TGTGCCAGCAGCTTCCACACTTGGGGGGACACTGAAGCTTTCTTT. Its translation is CASSFHTWGDTEAFF.